These T cell receptor beta chains were read from a single sample in a study of blood T cells in healthy people across ages. Each CDR3 protein is one row after TCRdb ran MiXCR on the 5' RACE reads. The table shows about 930,000 distinct CDR3 sequences, with almost 30% occurring only once. The same specimen was also included in a second study, on T cells of mothers and their children.

The sample comprised blood. The receptors stem from a woman in her forties in good health. CDR3s include the opening cysteine and the closing phenylalanine or tryptophan. A D gene is named only where the DNA matches it firmly. The listing skips clone size in some rows; elsewhere it reads once, few, many or a size class.

TRBV5-1,NA,TRBJ1-1,NA,TGCGCCAGCAGCTTGGGAGGGGCGCGGACTGCAGCTTTCTTT,CASSLGGARTAAFF
TRBV27,NA,TRBJ1-2,NA,TGTGCCAGCAGCCTGACAGGACACGACTACACCTTC,CASSLTGHDYTF
TRBV5-1,few,TRBJ1-1,NA,TGCGCCAGCAGCTTGGAGAGGGGGACTGAAGCTTTCTTT,CASSLERGTEAFF
TRBV29-1,NA,TRBJ1-1,NA,TGCAGCGCTCAGGCCCCGAACACTGAAGCTTTCTTT,CSAQAPNTEAFF
TRBV7-9,NA,TRBJ2-1,NA,TGTGCCAGCAGCCCTGTCCTAGACGGGGACAATGAGCAGTTCTTC,CASSPVLDGDNEQFF
TRBV5-6,NA,TRBJ1-6,NA,TGTGCCAGCAGCCCTGACAGATATAATTCACCCCTCCACTTT,CASSPDRYNSPLHF
TRBV2,NA,TRBJ1-2,NA,TGTGCCAGCAGTGAATATGGGGGAACAAACTATGGCTACACCTTC,CASSEYGGTNYGYTF
TRBV3-1,NA,TRBJ1-4,NA,TGTGCCAGCAGCCCGGGACTGACTTCAACTAATGAAAAACTGTTTTTT,CASSPGLTSTNEKLFF
TRBV5-1,few,TRBJ2-7,NA,TGCGCCAGCAGCTTGTTGAAAGGCTACGAGCAGTACTTC,CASSLLKGYEQYF
TRBV4-1,NA,TRBJ2-3,NA,TGCGCCAGCAGCCGAGATTTGGGAGATACGCAGTATTTT,CASSRDLGDTQYF